These 32 T cell receptor beta chains share one sample of origin, sequenced in a study of response to subunit inactivated influenza vaccine. TCRdb used MiXCR to reprocess the RT-PCR reads, holding one entry per CDR3 protein. The repertoire holds 650,000 or so distinct CDR3 sequences, around 15% seen once, with around 7.6% in the top ten. The starting material was PBMCs from blood, obtained roughly 2 weeks before vaccination. The receptor set was obtained from a man between 50 and 59 years old who received an inactivated influenza vaccine.

This clonotype was picked up a small number of times. The chain carries TRBV29-1 and TRBJ2-5; 7 bases are a match to TRBD1. J was trimmed by 2 bases and V by 4 bases; bases with no gene match: 4. The CDR3 has 13 residues. Germline V lookup: CDR1 SQVTM, CDR2 ANQGSEA. The CDR3: CSVGLGQQETQYF. CDR3 bases: TGCAGCGTTGGATTGGGACAGCAAGAGACCCAGTACTTC. Looking up the rest from reference TRBV29-1 and TRBJ2-5 gives the full variable domain: SAVISQKPSRDICQRGTSLTIQCQVDSQVTMMFWYRQQPGQSLTLIATANQGSEATYESGFVIDKFPISRPNLTFSTLTVSNMSPEDSSIYLCSVGLGQQETQYFGPGTRLLVL.

The gene calls are TRBV4-3 and TRBJ2-7; D might be TRBD1 (6 bases). CDR1 LGHNA and CDR2 YSLEER come from the germline V gene. Trimming cost V 2 bases and J 2 bases, with 13 bases left between them. CDR3 length equals 15 residues. CDR3 residues: CASSQQGKGAYEQYF. CDR3 in DNA: TGCGCCAGCAGCCAACAGGGGAAGGGCGCCTACGAGCAGTACTTC.

This chain joins TRBV29-1 and TRBJ2-5; D perhaps matches TRBD1 (5 bases). The CDR3 spans 13 residues. V was cut by 5 bases and J by 4 bases, with 14 bases left in between. Germline V gives CDR1 SQVTM, CDR2 ANQGSEA. CDR3 coding DNA: TGCAGCGTTATTAAGGGGCTTGGAGAGACCCAGTACTTC. Translated: CSVIKGLGETQYF.

This clonotype was counted between two and nine times. This chain connects TRBV10-2 to TRBJ1-4, with a possible D match to TRBD1 (5 bases). Trimming removed 7 bases at V and 4 bases at J, with 13 bases between. The CDR3 covers 14 residues. Germline V lookup: CDR1 WSHSY, CDR2 SAAADI. CDR3 loop: CASNPRGFNEKLFF. The DNA of the CDR3 is TGCGCCAGCAACCCAAGGGGCTTTAATGAAAAACTGTTTTTT.

This clonotype has more than one count but fewer than ten. This rearrangement joins TRBV5-6 to TRBJ2-3; 9 bases are a match to TRBD1. V trimming: 1 base; J trimming: 2 bases; junction bases outside the gene matches: 8. This CDR3 comprises 17 residues. Germline loops: CDR1 SGHDT, CDR2 YYEEEE. CDR3 amino acids: CASSLYAGTGNTDTQYF. CDR3 DNA: TGTGCCAGCAGCTTGTATGCCGGGACAGGGAACACAGATACGCAGTATTTT.

DNA of the CDR3: TGCGCCAGGCGGACTAGCGGGGGGCAAGAGACCCAGTACTTC. It encodes CARRTSGGQETQYF. The genes are TRBV5-1 and TRBJ2-5; TRBD2 matches 14 bases. This CDR3 region has 14 residues. Germline CDR1 is SGHRS and CDR2 is YFSETQ. V was pared by 8 bases and J by 2 bases, with 2 bases of the junction left unmatched.

The gene calls are TRBV29-1 and TRBJ2-1; 12 bases agree with TRBD2. This CDR3 contains 14 residues. The V gene end was trimmed by 6 bases and the J gene end by 4 bases; junction bases not matched to a gene: 4. Germline V CDR1 and CDR2: SQVTM, ANQGSEA. This CDR3 reads CSVSGTSGYNEQFF. The CDR3 DNA follows: TGCAGCGTCTCCGGGACTAGCGGGTACAATGAGCAGTTCTTC.

This clonotype was seen ten or more times. This chain's CDR3 is CASSLGLAGVDTQYF. CDR3 sequence (DNA): TGTGCCAGCAGCTTGGGACTAGCGGGAGTAGATACGCAGTATTTT. This chain connects TRBV7-3 to TRBJ2-3; 14 bases are a match to TRBD2. In germline, CDR1 is SGHTA, CDR2 FQGTGA. V shed 3 bases, J shed 5 bases, and the junction held 1 base outside the gene matches. The CDR3 covers 15 residues.

The chain couples TRBV5-1 to TRBJ2-7; either TRBD1 or TRBD2 may supply D (5 bases each). V gave up 4 bases and J gave up 2 bases, with 22 bases separating them. CDR3 length equals 17 residues. CDR1 and CDR2 from the germline V gene are SGHRS and YFSETQ. CDR3 sequence reads: CASSRSPRDDTTYEQYF. Written as DNA, the CDR3 is TGCGCCAGCAGCCGGTCCCCCCGGGACGACACTACCTACGAGCAGTACTTC.

The table lists this clonotype with a few counts. This chain uses TRBV20-1 with TRBJ2-5, with D tentatively TRBD1 (6 bases). Germline V gives CDR1 DFQATT, CDR2 SNEGSKA (reference sequence). The CDR3 loop spans 13 amino acids. Trimming removed 4 bases from V and 5 bases from J, with 14 bases in between. CDR3 region: CSAILIRGETQYF. CDR3 coding DNA: TGCAGTGCTATCCTCATCAGGGGCGAGACCCAGTACTTC.

This sequence joins TRBV4-2 and TRBJ2-7, with 15 nucleotides matching TRBD2. Germline CDR1 reads LGHNA; CDR2 reads YNFKEQ. The CDR3 has 20 amino acids. V lost 0 bases and J lost 0; bases outside the gene matches: 9. CDR3 coding DNA: TGTGCCAGCAGCCAAGATTTAAGGGGACTAGCGGGGGGTCCCTCCTACGAGCAGTACTTC. It specifies CASSQDLRGLAGGPSYEQYF.

This clonotype was found a few times. The rearrangement joins TRBV28 to TRBJ2-3; the match to TRBD2 covers 9 bases. With V trimmed by 5 bases and J by 7 bases, 16 bases remained unmatched. The V gene's germline CDR1 is MDHEN and CDR2 SYDVKM. This CDR3 has 17 residues. As DNA, the CDR3 is TGTGCCAGCAGTACAAATAAATTGGGACTAGCCAAGAATACGCAGTATTTT. Translating it yields CASSTNKLGLAKNTQYF.

The chain joins TRBV4-1 to TRBJ1-4; TRBD1 matches 8 bases. Looked up from germline, CDR1 is MGHRA and CDR2 is YSYEKL. The CDR3 has 15 residues. The V gene end was trimmed by 4 bases and the J gene end by 5 bases; junction bases not matched to a gene: 6. The CDR3 sequence: CASSRDRDRNEKLFF. CDR3 bases: TGCGCCAGCAGCCGGGACCGGGACAGGAATGAAAAACTGTTTTTT.

This clonotype was seen more than once but under ten times. V is TRBV19 and J is TRBJ1-5, with D unclear. This CDR3 has 15 residues. Germline CDR1 LNHDA, CDR2 SQIVND (reference sequence). V was trimmed by 0 bases and J by 6 bases, leaving 12 bases between them. The CDR3 protein is CASSIDRHFTQPQHF. The CDR3 DNA sequence: TGTGCCAGTAGTATAGATAGACATTTCACTCAGCCCCAGCATTTT. Full variable domain (remainder filled in from reference TRBV19 and TRBJ1-5): DGGITQSPKYLFRKEGQNVTLSCEQNLNHDAMYWYRQDPGQGLRLIYYSQIVNDFQKGDIAEGYSVSREKKESFPLTVTSAQKNPTAFYLCASSIDRHFTQPQHFGDGTRLSIL.

Many counts were recorded for this clonotype. This rearrangement joins TRBV29-1 to TRBJ2-3; D unresolved. This CDR3 has 15 residues. Germline V gene sequence: CDR1 SQVTM, CDR2 ANQGSEA. The V end was cut by 2 bases, the J end by 0 bases, with 12 bases between. Here the CDR3 reads CSVESTPESTDTQYF. The CDR3 DNA reads TGCAGCGTTGAATCAACTCCTGAAAGCACAGATACGCAGTATTTT.

This clonotype has more than one count but fewer than ten. This chain links TRBV19 with TRBJ2-7; D uncertain. Per germline, CDR1 LNHDA and CDR2 SQIVND (reference sequence). V lost 4 bases, J lost 3 bases, and 10 bases lay in between. The CDR3 totals 13 residues. CDR3 region: CASSKASRYEQYF. The CDR3 DNA sequence: TGTGCCAGTAGTAAGGCCAGCCGCTACGAGCAGTACTTC.

The chain couples TRBV9 to TRBJ1-1; 7 bases are a match to TRBD1. Germline CDR1 reads SGDLS; CDR2 reads YYNGEE. V was clipped by 0 bases and J by 5 bases; unmatched bases: 10. This CDR3 comprises 16 residues. CDR3 sequence: CASSVEWTGRGTEAFF. The CDR3 DNA follows: TGTGCCAGCAGCGTAGAGTGGACAGGCCGAGGGACTGAAGCTTTCTTT.

The gene calls are TRBV5-1 and TRBJ1-3, with unresolved D. This CDR3 has 15 amino acids. Trimming pared 0 bases from V and 1 base from J, leaving 8 bases between. Germline CDR1 reads SGHRS; CDR2 reads YFSETQ. The CDR3, as DNA: TGCGCCAGCAGCTTGGGGGCAACGTCTGGAAACACCATATATTTT. Residues: CASSLGATSGNTIYF.

The J gene is TRBJ2-1, the V gene TRBV20-1; 9 bases line up with TRBD2. The CDR3 loop spans 17 amino acids. The J segment lost 2 bases and the V segment lost 5 bases, leaving 13 bases of the junction unmatched. Germline values: CDR1 DFQATT, CDR2 SNEGSKA (reference sequence). The CDR3 here is CSAPHKLAGEAYNEQFF. CDR3 coding DNA: TGCAGTGCTCCCCACAAATTAGCGGGAGAGGCCTACAATGAGCAGTTCTTC.

This clonotype was found many times. V usage is TRBV19 and J usage is TRBJ2-7; 7 nucleotides align to TRBD1. Losses at the gene ends were 4 bases for V and 4 bases for J; bases not matched to a gene: 13. Germline CDR1 is LNHDA and CDR2 is SQIVND (reference sequence). This CDR3 has 16 residues. The CDR3 here is CASSTDLSTGAYEQYF. DNA of the CDR3: TGTGCCAGTAGTACTGACCTCTCAACAGGGGCATACGAGCAGTACTTC.

In this sample, this clonotype turned up a few times. The genes are TRBV12-3 or TRBV12-4 and TRBJ1-2; D is unclear. The V end lost 8 bases, the J end lost 3 bases, and 10 bases lay between the germline ends. The CDR3 consists of 12 residues. The CDR3 reads CASVGLDYGYTF. The CDR3 DNA reads TGTGCCAGCGTAGGGCTCGACTATGGCTACACCTTC.

This clonotype was seen repeatedly, ten times or more. V usage is TRBV5-1 and J usage is TRBJ1-5, with D tentatively TRBD1 (5 bases). CDR1 SGHRS and CDR2 YFSETQ come from the germline V gene. This CDR3 has 15 amino acids. V was pared by 2 bases and J by 4 bases, with 13 bases between. The CDR3, as DNA: TGCGCCAGCAGCTTAATCGGGGCAGAGAATCAGCCCCAGCATTTT. Residues: CASSLIGAENQPQHF.

About this clonotype: A read error may account for a junction end that differs from germline. The chain combines TRBV12-3 or TRBV12-4 with TRBJ2-1; 14 bases match TRBD2. This CDR3 contains 14 residues. Here the CDR3 DNA reads TGTGCCAGCAGTCCGGGACTAGCGGGGGCCAAGGTCCTCTTC. This codes for CASSPGLAGAKVLF.

The table lists this clonotype with a few counts. The chain links TRBV24-1 to TRBJ2-3, with 16 bases aligning to TRBD2. V shed 3 bases, J shed 9 bases, and the junction held 8 bases outside the gene matches. Germline CDR1 KGHDR, CDR2 SFDVKD. There are 17 residues in the CDR3. CDR3 region: CATSDPGTSGGAVTQYF. The DNA for the CDR3 is TGTGCCACCAGTGATCCCGGGACTAGCGGGGGGGCCGTAACGCAGTATTTT.

This clonotype was recorded a few times. V is TRBV29-1 and J is TRBJ2-7, with 9 nucleotides matching TRBD2. The V segment lost 4 bases and the J segment 1 base; nucleotides outside the gene matches: 2. From germline, CDR1 is SQVTM and CDR2 ANQGSEA. This CDR3 contains 13 residues. In DNA, the CDR3 is TGCAGCGTTGCGCGGGAGGGATCCTACGAGCAGTACTTC. It is translated as CSVAREGSYEQYF.

The chain combines TRBV4-3 with TRBJ2-7, with 9 bases fitting TRBD1. Trimming cost V 1 base and J 4 bases; bases outside gene matches: 5. Germline V gives CDR1 LGHNA, CDR2 YSLEER. The CDR3 has 15 residues. The CDR3 nucleotides are TGCGCCAGCAGCCAAGGCGGGACAGGGACGTACGAGCAGTACTTC. Its protein is CASSQGGTGTYEQYF.

This clonotype showed up many times. This chain joins TRBV6-5 and TRBJ1-5; maybe TRBD1 (6 bases). Germline values: CDR1 MNHEY, CDR2 SVGAGI. Trimming pared 2 bases from V and 6 bases from J, leaving 11 bases between. The CDR3 loop spans 14 amino acids. CDR3 sequence (DNA): TGTGCCAGCAGTTACCTTCCAGGGGCTCAGCCCCAGCATTTT. Amino acid sequence: CASSYLPGAQPQHF.

This rearrangement joins TRBV4-2 to TRBJ2-3; D remains ambiguous. The CDR3 is made up of 16 amino acids. The V end lost 1 base, the J end lost 2 bases, and 13 bases lay between the germline ends. From germline, CDR1 is LGHNA and CDR2 YNFKEQ. This chain's CDR3 is CASSQVGGPITDTQYF. The CDR3 nucleotides read TGTGCCAGCAGCCAAGTAGGCGGACCTATCACAGATACGCAGTATTTT.

This chain uses TRBV29-1 with TRBJ1-2; TRBD1 agrees at 10 bases. V lost 4 bases, J lost 4 bases, and 6 bases stayed unmatched. The germline CDR1 and CDR2 sequences are SQVTM and ANQGSEA. The length of the CDR3 is 14 residues. For the CDR3, the DNA is TGCAGCGTTGCTGAGACAGGGGGCATCTATGGCTACACCTTC. Its translation: CSVAETGGIYGYTF.

The J gene is TRBJ1-6, the V gene TRBV7-2; tentatively, D is TRBD1 (6 bases). Germline values: CDR1 SGHTA, CDR2 FQGNSA. Trimming left V 5 bases short and J 7 bases short, with 18 bases between. This CDR3 spans 16 amino acids. The CDR3: CASSPDRGGPNSPLHF. CDR3 nucleotide sequence: TGTGCCAGCAGCCCGGATCGCGGGGGGCCAAATTCACCCCTCCACTTT.

V usage is TRBV27 and J usage is TRBJ2-3; tentative D call: TRBD1 (5 bases). Germline-derived CDR1 and CDR2 are MNHEY and SMNVEV (reference sequence). With 2 bases removed from V and 2 bases from J, the gap between germline ends came to 8 bases. The CDR3 is made up of 14 amino acids. The CDR3 is CASSLETATDTQYF. In nucleotides, the CDR3 is TGTGCCAGCAGTTTAGAGACAGCCACAGATACGCAGTATTTT.

This clonotype has more than one count but fewer than ten. The J gene is TRBJ1-2, the V gene TRBV6-5, with 10 bases lining up with TRBD1. The CDR3 consists of 16 residues. The germline gives CDR1 MNHEY, CDR2 SVGAGI. Trimming at V came to 4 bases and at J to 5 bases, leaving 10 bases not matched to a gene. The CDR3 loop reads CASSSRQGALEYGYTF. In DNA, the CDR3 is TGTGCCAGCAGTTCACGACAGGGGGCTTTGGAGTATGGCTACACCTTC.